The next 7 T cell receptor beta chains were all read from a single sample in a study of T cell changes during pregnancy in multiple sclerosis. The table came from immunoSEQ multiplex PCR; TCRdb's copy has only in-frame clones and leaves some out. The sample shows 85,000 to 110,000 clones, about 90% of them seen only once. This sample comprised peripheral blood, obtained after pregnancy. The receptors stem from a female donor with multiple sclerosis, enrolled in a pregnancy study.

The chain recombines TRBV28 with TRBJ1-5, with no clear D. The CDR3 is made up of 14 amino acids. Trimming pared 3 bases from V and 1 base from J, leaving 7 bases between. Germline CDR1 is MDHEN and CDR2 is SYDVKM. CDR3 region: CASSFGMSNQPQHF. The CDR3 bases are TGTGCCAGCAGTTTCGGTATGAGCAATCAGCCCCAGCATTTT.

J is TRBJ2-5 and V is TRBV29-1; no clear D. This CDR3 has 13 residues. The V gene lost 3 bases and the J gene lost 1 base, with 9 bases spanning the gap. Germline V lookup: CDR1 SQVTM, CDR2 ANQGSEA. DNA of the CDR3: TGCAGCGTTGAGTTCGGGTTCCAAGAGACCCAGTACTTC. Protein: CSVEFGFQETQYF.

Written as DNA, the CDR3 is TGTGCCAGCAGCTTATCGGGCGGGATGAGGGTGTACCAAGAGACCCAGTACTTC. It translates to CASSLSGGMRVYQETQYF. The chain joins TRBV7-6 to TRBJ2-5; TRBD2 is a possible D gene (6 bases). The CDR3 has 18 residues. V shed 2 bases and J shed 0 bases, with 19 bases lying between them. CDR1 and CDR2 from the germline V gene are SGHVS and FNYEAQ. The full variable domain, with the rest looked up from reference TRBV7-6 and TRBJ2-5, is GAGVSQSPRYKVTKRGQDVALRCDPISGHVSLYWYRQALGQGPEFLTYFNYEAQQDKSGLPNDRFSAERPEGSISTLTIQRTEQRDSAMYRCASSLSGGMRVYQETQYFGPGTRLLVL.

This chain joins TRBV28 and TRBJ2-2; D is possibly TRBD2 (5 bases). The CDR3 runs 15 residues. With 5 bases removed from V and 7 bases from J, the gap between germline ends came to 17 bases. CDR1 is MDHEN, CDR2 SYDVKM, per germline. The CDR3 loop reads CASSPPWTSHGELFF. The CDR3 DNA sequence: TGTGCCAGCAGTCCCCCTTGGACTTCCCACGGGGAGCTGTTTTTT.

This clone has just one count. The junction and the germline gene differ at one end; a read error may be behind it. V usage is TRBV5-4 and J usage is TRBJ2-5; 8 bases match TRBD1. The CDR3 runs 13 residues. Germline V lookup: CDR1 SGHNT, CDR2 YYREEE (reference sequence). The CDR3 sequence: CASSPRTGPTRDF. DNA of the CDR3: TGTGCCAGCAGCCCGAGGACAGGGCCGACCAGGGACTTC.

The chain has TRBV5-4 and TRBJ1-2; D ambiguous. CDR1 SGHNT and CDR2 YYREEE come from the germline V gene (reference sequence). CDR3 length equals 13 residues. Trimming shortened V by 4 bases and J by 2 bases, and 9 bases separated the two germline ends. The CDR3 is CASSPDGNYGYTF. CDR3 coding DNA: TGTGCCAGCAGCCCCGACGGGAACTATGGCTACACCTTC.

This chain links TRBV14 with TRBJ1-2, with a possible D match to TRBD1 (5 bases). This CDR3 has 14 amino acids. CDR1 and CDR2 from the germline V gene are SGHDN and FVKESK. Trimming left V 0 bases short and J 4 bases short, with 9 bases between. The CDR3 DNA reads as TGTGCCAGCAGCCAAGATTTGGGGGGCTATGGCTACACCTTC. Amino acid sequence: CASSQDLGGYGYTF.